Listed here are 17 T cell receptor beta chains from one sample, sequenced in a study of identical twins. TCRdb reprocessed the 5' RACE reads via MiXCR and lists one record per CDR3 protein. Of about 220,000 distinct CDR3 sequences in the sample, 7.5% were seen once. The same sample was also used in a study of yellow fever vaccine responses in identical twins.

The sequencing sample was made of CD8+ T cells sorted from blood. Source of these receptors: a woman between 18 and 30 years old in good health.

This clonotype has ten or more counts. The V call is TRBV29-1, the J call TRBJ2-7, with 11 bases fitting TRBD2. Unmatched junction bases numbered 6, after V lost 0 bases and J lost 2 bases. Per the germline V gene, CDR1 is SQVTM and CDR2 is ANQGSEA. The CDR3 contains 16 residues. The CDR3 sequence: CSVEDPTSGTPYEQYF. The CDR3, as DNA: TGCAGCGTTGAAGATCCGACTAGCGGGACTCCCTACGAGCAGTACTTC.

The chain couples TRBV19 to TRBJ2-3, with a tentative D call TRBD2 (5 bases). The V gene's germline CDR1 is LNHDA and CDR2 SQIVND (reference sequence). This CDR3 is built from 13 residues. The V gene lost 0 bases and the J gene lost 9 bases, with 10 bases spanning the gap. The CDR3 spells CASSIDRDYTQYF. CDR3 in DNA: TGTGCCAGTAGTATAGATCGGGATTACACGCAGTATTTT. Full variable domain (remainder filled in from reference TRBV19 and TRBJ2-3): DGGITQSPKYLFRKEGQNVTLSCEQNLNHDAMYWYRQDPGQGLRLIYYSQIVNDFQKGDIAEGYSVSREKKESFPLTVTSAQKNPTAFYLCASSIDRDYTQYFGPGTRLTVL.

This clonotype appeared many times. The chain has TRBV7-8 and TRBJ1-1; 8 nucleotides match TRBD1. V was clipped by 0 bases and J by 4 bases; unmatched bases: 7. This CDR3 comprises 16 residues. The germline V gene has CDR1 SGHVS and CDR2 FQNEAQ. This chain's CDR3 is CASSLALDRAGTEAFF. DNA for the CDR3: TGTGCCAGCAGCTTAGCCCTGGACAGGGCGGGCACTGAAGCTTTCTTT.

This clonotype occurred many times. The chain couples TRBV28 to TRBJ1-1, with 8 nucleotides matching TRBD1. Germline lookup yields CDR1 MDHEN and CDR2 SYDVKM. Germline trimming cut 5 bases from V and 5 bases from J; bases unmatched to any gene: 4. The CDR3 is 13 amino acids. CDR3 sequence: CASSTGGETEAFF. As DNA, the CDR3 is TGTGCCAGCAGTACAGGGGGTGAGACTGAAGCTTTCTTT.

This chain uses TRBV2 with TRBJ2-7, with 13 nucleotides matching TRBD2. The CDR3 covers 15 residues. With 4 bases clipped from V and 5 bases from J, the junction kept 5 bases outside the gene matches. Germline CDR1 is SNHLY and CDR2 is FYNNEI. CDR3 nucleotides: TGTGCCAGCAGTGGGACTAGCGGGAGTAAAAACGAGCAGTACTTC. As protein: CASSGTSGSKNEQYF.

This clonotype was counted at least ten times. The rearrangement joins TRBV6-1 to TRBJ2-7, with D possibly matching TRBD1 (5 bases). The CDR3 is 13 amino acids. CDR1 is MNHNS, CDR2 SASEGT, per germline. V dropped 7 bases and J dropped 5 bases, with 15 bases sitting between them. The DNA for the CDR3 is TGTGCCAGCACGGAGCTGGGGCTTCACGAGCAGTACTTC. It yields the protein CASTELGLHEQYF.

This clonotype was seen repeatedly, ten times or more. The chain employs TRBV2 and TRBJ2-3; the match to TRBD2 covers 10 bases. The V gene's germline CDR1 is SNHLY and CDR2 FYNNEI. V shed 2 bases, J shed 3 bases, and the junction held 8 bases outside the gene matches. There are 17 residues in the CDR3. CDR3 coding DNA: TGTGCCAGCAGTGAATGGCAGGCTAGCGGGAGAACAGATACGCAGTATTTT. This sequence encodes CASSEWQASGRTDTQYF.

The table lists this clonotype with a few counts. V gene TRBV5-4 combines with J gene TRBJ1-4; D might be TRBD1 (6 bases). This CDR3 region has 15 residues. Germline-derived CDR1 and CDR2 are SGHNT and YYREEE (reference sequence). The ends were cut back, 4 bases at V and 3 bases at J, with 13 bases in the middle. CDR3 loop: CASSITGTSNEKLFF. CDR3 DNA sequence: TGTGCCAGCAGCATTACAGGGACCTCTAATGAAAAACTGTTTTTT.

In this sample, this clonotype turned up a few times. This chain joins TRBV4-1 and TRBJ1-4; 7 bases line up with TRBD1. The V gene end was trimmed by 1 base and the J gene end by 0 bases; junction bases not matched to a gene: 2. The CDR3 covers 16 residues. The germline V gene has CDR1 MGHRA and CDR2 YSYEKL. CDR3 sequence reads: CASSQVGTATNEKLFF. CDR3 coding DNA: TGCGCCAGCAGCCAAGTCGGGACAGCAACTAATGAAAAACTGTTTTTT.

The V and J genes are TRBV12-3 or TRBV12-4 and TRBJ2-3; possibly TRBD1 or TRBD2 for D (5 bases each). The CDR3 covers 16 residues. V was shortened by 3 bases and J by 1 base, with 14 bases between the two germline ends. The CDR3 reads CASSFPTGRRTDTQYF. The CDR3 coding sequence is TGTGCCAGCAGTTTCCCGACGGGACGCCGCACAGATACGCAGTATTTT.

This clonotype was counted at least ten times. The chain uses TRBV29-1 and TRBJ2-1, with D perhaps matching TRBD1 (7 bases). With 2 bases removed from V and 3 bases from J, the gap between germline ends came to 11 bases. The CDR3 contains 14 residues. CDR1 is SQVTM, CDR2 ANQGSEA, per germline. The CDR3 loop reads CSVERQGGYNEQFF. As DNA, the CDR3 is TGCAGCGTTGAACGGCAGGGGGGCTACAATGAGCAGTTCTTC.

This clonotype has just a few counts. The CDR3 here is CAISAGVAGGLDTQYF. CDR3 in DNA: TGTGCCATCAGTGCCGGGGTAGCGGGAGGATTAGATACGCAGTATTTT. The chain combines TRBV10-3 with TRBJ2-3; 10 bases map to TRBD2. J was trimmed by 5 bases and V by 4 bases; bases with no gene match: 9. The CDR3 consists of 16 residues. CDR1 and CDR2 from the germline V gene are ENHRY and SYGVKD.

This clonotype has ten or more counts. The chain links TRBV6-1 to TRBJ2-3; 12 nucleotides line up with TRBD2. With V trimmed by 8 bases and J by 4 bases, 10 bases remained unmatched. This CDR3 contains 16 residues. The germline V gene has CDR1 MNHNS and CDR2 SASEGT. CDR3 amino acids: CASPRTSGDGPDTQYF. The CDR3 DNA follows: TGTGCCAGCCCCCGGACTAGCGGGGACGGGCCAGATACGCAGTATTTT.

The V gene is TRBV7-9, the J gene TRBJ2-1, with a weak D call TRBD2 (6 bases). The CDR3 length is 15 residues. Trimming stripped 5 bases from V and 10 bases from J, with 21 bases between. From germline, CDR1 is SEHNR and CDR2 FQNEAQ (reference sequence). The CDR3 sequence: CASSHSLRGGIEQFF. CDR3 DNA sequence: TGTGCCAGCAGCCACAGCTTGCGGGGCGGGATCGAGCAGTTCTTC.

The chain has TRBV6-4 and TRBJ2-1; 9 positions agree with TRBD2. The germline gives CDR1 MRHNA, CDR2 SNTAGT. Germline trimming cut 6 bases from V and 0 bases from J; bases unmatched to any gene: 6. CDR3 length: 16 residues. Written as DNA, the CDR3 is TGTGCCAGCAGCCTTAGCGGGGGCGCCTCCTACAATGAGCAGTTCTTC. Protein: CASSLSGGASYNEQFF.

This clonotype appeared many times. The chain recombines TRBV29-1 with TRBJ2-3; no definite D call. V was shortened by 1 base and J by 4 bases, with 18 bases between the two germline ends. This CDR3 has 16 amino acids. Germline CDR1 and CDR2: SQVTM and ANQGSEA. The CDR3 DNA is TGCAGCGTTGAAGGGGTTTGGGGTGTAGTCGCAGATACGCAGTATTTT. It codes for CSVEGVWGVVADTQYF.

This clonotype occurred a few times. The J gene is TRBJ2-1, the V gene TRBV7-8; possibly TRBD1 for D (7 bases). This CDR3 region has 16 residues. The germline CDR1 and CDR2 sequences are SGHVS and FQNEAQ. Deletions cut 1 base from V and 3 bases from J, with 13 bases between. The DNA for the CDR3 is TGTGCCAGCAGCTTAGAACTTCAGGGGGGCTACAATGAGCAGTTCTTC. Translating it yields CASSLELQGGYNEQFF.